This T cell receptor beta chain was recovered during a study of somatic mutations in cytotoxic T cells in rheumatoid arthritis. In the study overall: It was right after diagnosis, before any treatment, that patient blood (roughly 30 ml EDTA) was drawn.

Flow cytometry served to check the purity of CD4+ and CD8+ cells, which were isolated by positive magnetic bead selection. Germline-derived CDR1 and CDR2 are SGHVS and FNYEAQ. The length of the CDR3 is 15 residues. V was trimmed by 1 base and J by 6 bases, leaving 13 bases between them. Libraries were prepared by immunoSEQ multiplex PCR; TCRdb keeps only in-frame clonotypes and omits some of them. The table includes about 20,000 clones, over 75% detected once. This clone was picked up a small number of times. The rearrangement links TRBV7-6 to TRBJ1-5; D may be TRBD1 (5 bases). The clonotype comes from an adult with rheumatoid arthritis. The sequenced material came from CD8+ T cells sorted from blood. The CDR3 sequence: CASSLGYGAGQPQHF. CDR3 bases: TGTGCCAGCAGCTTAGGTTACGGGGCAGGTCAGCCCCAGCATTTT.